Shown below are 16 T cell receptor beta chains from a single sample sequenced in a study of T cell repertoires in cytomegalovirus infection. No antigens are known for them. One entry per CDR3 protein results from TCRdb running MiXCR on the reads. The sample records about 340,000 distinct CDR3 sequences, 29% being singletons. Specimen: cultured PBMCs, collected from culture after CMV antigen stimulation. The receptor set was obtained from a human donor in good health (CMV status not recorded). Some clones in this sample may be carry-over from other donors' samples.

This clonotype was detected only once. The chain uses TRBV9 and TRBJ1-5; weak D call: TRBD1 (5 bases). Between the trimmed V and J ends, which lost 5 bases and 6 bases, there was a span of 15 bases. The CDR3 covers 14 residues. Germline CDR1 SGDLS, CDR2 YYNGEE. The CDR3 sequence: CASSEGRVGQPQHF. The CDR3 nucleotides are TGTGCCAGCAGTGAAGGCAGGGTGGGTCAGCCCCAGCATTTT.

This clonotype showed up just a few times. The chain is built from TRBV10-3 and TRBJ2-2; D is ambiguous. V lost 2 bases to trimming and J lost 4 bases, with 11 bases between them. This CDR3 has 15 residues. CDR1 is ENHRY, CDR2 SYGVKD, per germline. The CDR3 region has the DNA TGTGCCATCAGTGAGGGGAAGCCGGGCACCGGGGAGCTGTTTTTT. It encodes CAISEGKPGTGELFF.

This chain links TRBV6-1 with TRBJ2-5, with TRBD1 as a possible D gene (6 bases). The V gene lost 7 bases and the J gene lost 1 base, with 10 bases spanning the gap. The CDR3 has 13 residues. CDR1 MNHNS and CDR2 SASEGT come from the germline V gene. CDR3 bases: TGTGCCAGCACGAGAGGGGGCCAAGAGACCCAGTACTTC. Its protein product is CASTRGGQETQYF.

The gene calls are TRBV7-2 and TRBJ2-5, with D perhaps matching TRBD1 (5 bases). V gave up 1 base and J gave up 2 bases, with 8 bases separating them. The CDR3 is made up of 14 amino acids. The V gene's germline CDR1 is SGHTA and CDR2 FQGNSA. The CDR3 protein is CASSLENRQETQYF. CDR3 DNA sequence: TGTGCCAGCAGCTTAGAGAACAGGCAAGAGACCCAGTACTTC.

J is TRBJ2-3 and V is TRBV4-1, with TRBD2 as a possible D gene (6 bases). CDR1 and CDR2 (germline): MGHRA, YSYEKL. V lost 4 bases, J lost 3 bases, and 17 bases lay in between. The length of the CDR3 is 16 residues. Here the CDR3 reads CASSPSGLPGTDTQYF. In DNA, the CDR3 is TGCGCCAGCAGCCCCTCGGGACTCCCAGGGACAGATACGCAGTATTTT.

The genes are TRBV19 and TRBJ1-5; the D gene is possibly TRBD1 (5 bases). The CDR3 runs to 13 residues. Germline V gene sequence: CDR1 LNHDA, CDR2 SQIVND (reference sequence). The V gene lost 3 bases and the J gene lost 6 bases, with 9 bases spanning the gap. The CDR3 coding sequence is TGTGCCAGTAGTATCCCAGGGTCTCAGCCCCAGCATTTT. Translated: CASSIPGSQPQHF.

In its sample, this clonotype was seen a few times. This chain connects TRBV2 to TRBJ1-6, with 8 bases matching TRBD1. In germline, CDR1 is SNHLY, CDR2 FYNNEI. CDR3 length: 14 amino acids. V trimming: 6 bases; J trimming: 7 bases; junction bases outside the gene matches: 5. The CDR3 bases are TGTGCCAGCAGGGGTAGACAGGGGAATTCACCCCTCCACTTT. Translating gives CASRGRQGNSPLHF. Drawing the rest from reference TRBV2 and TRBJ1-6, the complete variable domain is EPEVTQTPSHQVTQMGQEVILRCVPISNHLYFYWYRQILGQKVEFLVSFYNNEISEKSEIFDDQFSVERPDGSNFTLKIRSTKLEDSAMYFCASRGRQGNSPLHFGNGTRLTVT.

This clonotype has a handful of counts. This sequence joins TRBV6-5 and TRBJ1-4, with no clear D. CDR1 and CDR2 from the germline V gene are MNHEY and SVGAGI. The CDR3 covers 15 residues. Trimming took 0 bases from V and 8 from J, leaving 13 bases between them. CDR3 in amino acids: CASSYSPDPREKLFF. The CDR3, as DNA: TGTGCCAGCAGTTACTCCCCAGACCCTAGGGAAAAACTGTTTTTT.

This clonotype was detected a few times. The chain recombines TRBV5-1 with TRBJ2-2, with a possible D match to TRBD1 (6 bases). The V gene lost 2 bases and the J gene lost 3 bases, with 8 bases spanning the gap. In germline, CDR1 is SGHRS, CDR2 YFSETQ. This CDR3 contains 14 residues. CDR3 in DNA: TGCGCCAGCAGCTTTCCAGGGGACACCGGGGAGCTGTTTTTT. It encodes CASSFPGDTGELFF.

The rearrangement links TRBV19 to TRBJ1-1; D unresolved. The CDR3 covers 12 residues. V was trimmed by 6 bases and J by 1 base, leaving 6 bases between them. Germline values: CDR1 LNHDA, CDR2 SQIVND (reference sequence). Here the CDR3 DNA reads TGTGCCAGTAGGCAACCGAACACTGAAGCTTTCTTT. As protein: CASRQPNTEAFF.

The table lists this clonotype with a few counts. The rearrangement joins TRBV7-2 to TRBJ2-7; TRBD1 or TRBD2 may be the D gene (5 bases each). This CDR3 spans 15 amino acids. The V gene's germline CDR1 is SGHTA and CDR2 FQGNSA. Trimming stripped 0 bases from V and 2 bases from J, with 11 bases between. The CDR3 nucleotides read TGTGCCAGCAGCTTAGCCGACGGGGCACCCTACGAGCAGTACTTC. Its protein product is CASSLADGAPYEQYF.

The chain uses TRBV7-8 and TRBJ2-7; no clear D. V was trimmed by 1 base and J by 2 bases, leaving 9 bases between them. The CDR3 is 14 residues long. Germline values: CDR1 SGHVS, CDR2 FQNEAQ. The CDR3 is CASSLGSAAYEQYF. In DNA form, the CDR3 reads TGTGCCAGCAGCTTAGGTTCGGCGGCCTACGAGCAGTACTTC.

A few counts support this clonotype. The rearrangement joins TRBV27 to TRBJ1-4; TRBD1 is a possible D gene (5 bases). Trimming removed 2 bases at V and 7 bases at J, with 14 bases between. CDR1 and CDR2 from the germline V gene are MNHEY and SMNVEV (reference sequence). The CDR3 has 15 amino acids. CDR3 DNA: TGTGCCAGCAGTTTAAGCTGGGGACCAGGTGAAAAACTGTTTTTT. It translates to CASSLSWGPGEKLFF.

Only a few counts were recorded for this clonotype. This chain joins TRBV7-2 and TRBJ2-3, with a possible D match to TRBD2 (6 bases). Germline-derived CDR1 and CDR2 are SGHTA and FQGNSA. The CDR3 loop spans 16 amino acids. V lost 5 bases, J lost 0 bases, and 15 bases lay in between. The chain's CDR3 is CASSPSASGSTDTQYF. The CDR3 nucleotides read TGTGCCAGCAGCCCCAGCGCGAGCGGGAGCACAGATACGCAGTATTTT.

The chain employs TRBV29-1 and TRBJ2-4, with D possibly called TRBD1 or TRBD2 (6 bases each). This CDR3 comprises 13 residues. Trimming removed 6 bases at V and 3 bases at J, with 12 bases between. CDR1 and CDR2 (germline): SQVTM, ANQGSEA. This CDR3 is CSVRRDNKNIQYF. DNA of the CDR3: TGCAGCGTCCGGCGGGACAACAAAAACATTCAGTACTTC.

Only one count was recorded for this clonotype. Written as DNA, the CDR3 is TGTGCCAGCAGCTTAGGAACAGGGGGCTGGCAAGAGACCCAGTACTTC. Protein: CASSLGTGGWQETQYF. The rearrangement joins TRBV11-3 to TRBJ2-5; 9 positions agree with TRBD1. The germline gives CDR1 SGHNT, CDR2 YENEEA. The CDR3 has 16 residues. J lost 2 bases, V lost 1 base, and 5 bases had no gene match.